This TCR beta chain derives from a study of shared clonotypes between healthy human individuals. CDR1 and CDR2 from the germline V gene are SGHNT and YENEEA. The CDR3 loop spans 13 amino acids. The V end lost 0 bases, the J end lost 2 bases, and 4 bases lay between the germline ends. Regarding this clone: The same CDR3 can be traced to other DNA sequences in this sample.

Among the donors, all were Caucasian adults who lived in Nashville, Tennessee. Replicate PCRs for sorted subsets used around 200 ng DNA; this equaled some 30,000 T cell genomes. Assay used: immunoSEQ multiplex PCR; TCRdb lists only in-frame clones, some missing. The sample shows just under 350,000 clones, 73% of them seen only once. The chain has TRBV11-3 and TRBJ2-5; D remains unclear. The sample comprised memory CD4+ T cells sorted from blood. The subset: CD45RA-negative fraction. This receptor was obtained from a man aged 25 to 40 in good health. CDR3 sequence (DNA): TGTGCCAGCAGCTTAGAAAGGCAAGAGACCCAGTACTTC. Translating gives CASSLERQETQYF.